These T cell receptor beta chains were read from a single sample in a study of blood T cell repertoires in COVID-19. Some clones are missing from TCRdb's copy, which holds only in-frame ones; the method was immunoSEQ multiplex PCR. This sample has about 200,000 clones, with around three quarters found just once. Sequenced sample: peripheral blood. The receptors were gathered from a woman between 70 and 85 years old with acute or convalescent COVID-19. The CDR3 runs from the conserved cysteine through the conserved F or W. The order of the fields is V gene, clone size, J gene, CDR3 protein. Rows may omit the clone size; those that give it use once, few, many or a size class.

v_gene: TRBV14
abundance: -
j_gene: TRBJ2-1
CDR3aa: CASSQDRNTGRHYNEQFF

v_gene: TRBV7-3
abundance: -
j_gene: TRBJ2-5
CDR3aa: CASSLTSGGSKYF

v_gene: TRBV6-5
abundance: once
j_gene: TRBJ1-6
CDR3aa: CASSYSNGVDNSPLHF

v_gene: TRBV7-6
abundance: -
j_gene: TRBJ2-3
CDR3aa: CASSSRTSGVPDTQYF

v_gene: TRBV7-2
abundance: -
j_gene: TRBJ2-7
CDR3aa: CASSQRGDYNYEQYF

v_gene: TRBV10-2
abundance: -
j_gene: TRBJ1-1
CDR3aa: CASSEPSMNTEAFF

v_gene: TRBV19
abundance: -
j_gene: TRBJ2-2
CDR3aa: CASSIVQGLPSGELFF

v_gene: TRBV3-1/TRBV3-2
abundance: -
j_gene: TRBJ2-5
CDR3aa: CASSQDEIAQQETQYF

v_gene: TRBV7-2
abundance: -
j_gene: TRBJ2-1
CDR3aa: CASSFGQNNEQFF

v_gene: TRBV6-5
abundance: -
j_gene: TRBJ2-3
CDR3aa: CASREITDTQYF

v_gene: TRBV18
abundance: -
j_gene: TRBJ2-2
CDR3aa: CASSPPMGQGGGELFF

v_gene: TRBV5-1
abundance: -
j_gene: TRBJ1-2
CDR3aa: CASSTDRENYGYTF

v_gene: TRBV5-5
abundance: -
j_gene: TRBJ1-2
CDR3aa: CASSLRGDGYTF

v_gene: TRBV19
abundance: -
j_gene: TRBJ2-5
CDR3aa: CASSLGVGGGGETQYF

v_gene: TRBV30
abundance: few
j_gene: TRBJ1-1
CDR3aa: CAWRDRTEAFF

v_gene: TRBV6-6
abundance: -
j_gene: TRBJ1-1
CDR3aa: CASSSLAPGGAEAFF

v_gene: TRBV6-1
abundance: -
j_gene: TRBJ1-5
CDR3aa: CASSDWGTGAWYSNQPQHF

v_gene: TRBV14
abundance: -
j_gene: TRBJ1-1
CDR3aa: CASSHLSTVNTEAFF

v_gene: TRBV7-3
abundance: -
j_gene: TRBJ1-1
CDR3aa: CASSLTAVRGGSTEAFF

v_gene: TRBV21-1
abundance: -
j_gene: TRBJ2-4
CDR3aa: CASSKHPIGENIQYF

v_gene: TRBV5-4
abundance: -
j_gene: TRBJ2-1
CDR3aa: CASSGGGLSSYNEQFF

v_gene: TRBV4-3
abundance: -
j_gene: TRBJ2-7
CDR3aa: CASSQEARGGGYEQYF

v_gene: TRBV11-2
abundance: -
j_gene: TRBJ2-1
CDR3aa: CASSLDLGGSYNEQFF

v_gene: TRBV3-1/TRBV3-2
abundance: once
j_gene: TRBJ1-4
CDR3aa: CASSQDAGVGEKLFF

v_gene: TRBV29-1
abundance: -
j_gene: TRBJ2-2
CDR3aa: CSVGSGGNTGELFF

v_gene: TRBV7-2
abundance: once
j_gene: TRBJ2-3
CDR3aa: CASSHSGEDTQYF

v_gene: TRBV20-1
abundance: -
j_gene: TRBJ2-7
CDR3aa: CSARGQGEQYF

v_gene: TRBV3-1/TRBV3-2
abundance: -
j_gene: TRBJ2-3
CDR3aa: CASSRWTPTDTQYF

v_gene: TRBV13
abundance: -
j_gene: TRBJ2-5
CDR3aa: CASSLGRQSETQYF

v_gene: TRBV4-1
abundance: -
j_gene: TRBJ2-1
CDR3aa: CASSQDKSGGFNEQFF

v_gene: TRBV6-5
abundance: -
j_gene: TRBJ2-1
CDR3aa: CATDRGSYNEQFF

v_gene: TRBV18
abundance: few
j_gene: TRBJ2-7
CDR3aa: CASSVLGTREGEQYF